The subject of this entry is one TCR beta chain. This clonotype is medium-sized (0.01 to 0.1%). The antigen it recognizes is unknown. Base qualities are missing; no much larger clone stands one base away. Bulk unsorted tissue served as the source for RNA extraction, and RNA quality was assessed using a NanoDrop ND-1000 and an Agilent 2100. The normal lung samples consisted of distant non-tumor tissue collected more than 3 cm from the tumor edge. All donors had newly diagnosed lung cancer, had not received prior chemotherapy, and were admitted for thoracic surgery in China between August and November 2014. Patients with previous radiotherapy or chemotherapy, or with another concurrent cancer, were excluded from the study. Surgical tissue pieces of roughly 1-2 cm3 were preserved in RNAlater solution and stored at -80 °C until use. For this chain, trimming is 7 bases at the V end and 5 bases at the J end, and the number of junction bases without a gene match is 15. From cysteine to phenylalanine, the CDR3 is 15 amino acids long. Only the CDR3 DNA stays, 45 bases, in frame from base 1. CDR1 and CDR2 (SQVTM, ANQGSEA) derive from the germline V gene.

This sample was taken from a study of tumor and adjacent non-tumor tissue in lung cancer (dated by TCRdb to 2016 to 2019). In the study overall: The cohort included approximately 13 adenocarcinoma, a couple of squamous cell carcinoma and 1 small cell lung cancer patients. Sequencing generated a total of more than 95 million productive TCRbeta reads, averaging around 4 million reads per sample. Around 30 paired specimens, one tumor and one normal lung sample per patient, were profiled by TCRbeta CDR3 sequencing. Among the 15 or so patients, ages ranged from about 30 to 85 years, around ten were men and 5 were women, and disease was TNM stage I to III. Bulk TCRbeta repertoires were compared between lung tumor tissue and matched distant non-tumor lung tissue obtained from roughly 16 lung cancer patients. Results and caveats for the whole study, not just this receptor: TCR diversity was significantly higher in younger patients, and greater tumor TCR diversity was associated with shorter overall survival and shorter disease-free survival. Peripheral blood was not sequenced, so blood TCRbeta repertoires were not examined in the lung cancer patients of the study. The cohort had only about 14 patients, and the authors noted that larger samples and more detailed clinical data are needed. Neither the sequencing platform nor unique molecular identifiers are named or mentioned anywhere in the methods. The top 100 clones accounted for a significantly larger cumulative portion of the repertoire in normal lung than in tumor tissue. TCR diversity (inverse Simpson) was significantly higher in tumor than in normal lung tissue (roughly 430 vs 170, P = 0.0075, Mann-Whitney U test).

Preparation of the library involved multiplex PCR. Sequencing relied on an Illumina HiSeq 2500. TCRbeta libraries were constructed through three rounds of nested PCR with primers (Table S4) according to protocols modified from ARM-PCR. PCR products of 200-500 bp were gel-excised and purified with the QIAquick gel extraction kit before sequencing. On the study's bioinformatics: Reads were cleaned using Trimmomatic, were merged into complete CDR3 sequences using FLASH, and were assigned to V(D)J germline segments using MiTCR. Clonal diversity was calculated as the inverse Simpson's index using VDJtools. In-frame sequences without a premature stop codon were defined as productive reads. TCRdb ran its own pipeline on the public reads, namely fastp trimming at Q25 and MiXCR clone calling, and kept in-frame beta chains. Each CDR3 protein appears once, grouped with its most common genes and DNA. In this record, the V and J calls reflect TCRdb's handling and not the investigators' own analysis. In this sample the table shows 94,000 or so distinct CDR3 sequences, about 77% of which occur a single time. Roughly a fifth of the sample rests with the top ten.

This receptor was obtained from a woman in her forties or fifties with non-small cell lung cancer. The sequencing sample was made of distant non-tumor lung tissue. The sequence joins TRBV29-1 to TRBJ2-7, with 9 bases in between that match TRBD1. CDR3 protein: CSAIGTGKLFDEQYF. The bases read TGCAGCGCTATAGGGACAGGGAAATTATTTGACGAGCAGTACTTC.